This note documents a single TCR beta chain sequence. Its antigen is as yet unknown. This sample is drawn from a study of T cell responses to AZD1222 COVID-19 vaccine. The overall study: Researchers grouped second doses given at about 4 or about 12 weeks into one pool. Study outcomes and limitations: Dominant CD4 TCR responses targeted spike regions 160-218 and 743-854. The repertoires were collected only after the peak T cell response.

CDR1 is LGHNA, CDR2 YNFKEQ, per germline. The ends were cut back, 2 bases at V and 5 bases at J, with 21 bases in the middle. The CDR3 is made up of 17 amino acids. Sequenced by immunoSEQ multiplex PCR; TCRdb stores in-frame clones only, minus some. The table lists around 140,000 clones, roughly 92% of them singletons. The chain uses TRBV4-2 and TRBJ1-2, with TRBD1 as a possible D gene (5 bases). This sequence originates from an adult in good health. The material was peripheral blood, obtained on day 0 of AZD1222 vaccination. DNA of the CDR3: TGTGCCAGCAGCCAACCCCAGTGGGGGGGGTCGTTTTATGGCTACACCTTC. Encoded protein: CASSQPQWGGSFYGYTF.